These 2 T cell receptor beta chains originate from one sample sequenced in a study of OX40 agonist ivuxolimab in advanced cancers. Only in-frame clones appear in the TCRdb table, and some are missing; sequencing was by immunoSEQ multiplex PCR. The sample has 60,000 to 80,000 clones; about four fifths are singletons. The input for sequencing was CD4+ or CD8+ T cells sorted from blood, taken in a trial of the OX40 agonist ivuxolimab. These receptors came from an adult with an advanced solid tumor such as melanoma, head and neck, liver or kidney cancer.

This sequence joins TRBV7-9 and TRBJ2-5; no clear D gene. This CDR3 contains 16 residues. CDR1 and CDR2 (germline): SEHNR, FQNEAQ (reference sequence). V was shortened by 1 base and J by 3 bases, with 15 bases between the two germline ends. The CDR3: CASSLEDGVQEETQYF. CDR3 nucleotides: TGTGCCAGCAGCTTAGAGGATGGCGTCCAGGAAGAGACCCAGTACTTC.

This sequence joins TRBV28 and TRBJ2-7; 7 positions agree with TRBD1. Germline V gene data show CDR1 as MDHEN and CDR2 as SYDVKM. V dropped 5 bases and J dropped 2; count of bases not matched to a gene: 9. The CDR3 is 15 residues long. The CDR3 region is CASSGRDSTPYEQYF. CDR3 nucleotide sequence: TGTGCCAGCAGTGGTCGGGACAGCACCCCCTACGAGCAGTACTTC.